This record looks at one T cell receptor (beta chain) sequence and its context. While infection was still active, Seattle patients were enrolled and then followed longitudinally. Libraries were prepared by immunoSEQ multiplex PCR; TCRdb keeps only in-frame clonotypes and omits some of them. Among 350,000 to 400,000 clones listed, around 90% were seen once. This entry comes from a study of blood T cell repertoires in COVID-19. At the level of the study: Spain, Italy and the United States supplied samples that represented acute and convalescent COVID-19.

Trimming left V 4 bases short and J 8 bases short, with 17 bases between. Germline CDR1 is MGHRA and CDR2 is YSYEKL. The CDR3 has 14 residues. This clonotype originated in a woman under 40 with COVID-19, enrolled during active disease. The J gene is TRBJ1-1, the V gene TRBV4-1; D remains ambiguous. Sequencing used peripheral blood. The CDR3 loop is CASSPPQRTGEAFF. Here the CDR3 DNA reads TGCGCCAGCAGCCCCCCTCAACGGACGGGAGAAGCTTTCTTT.